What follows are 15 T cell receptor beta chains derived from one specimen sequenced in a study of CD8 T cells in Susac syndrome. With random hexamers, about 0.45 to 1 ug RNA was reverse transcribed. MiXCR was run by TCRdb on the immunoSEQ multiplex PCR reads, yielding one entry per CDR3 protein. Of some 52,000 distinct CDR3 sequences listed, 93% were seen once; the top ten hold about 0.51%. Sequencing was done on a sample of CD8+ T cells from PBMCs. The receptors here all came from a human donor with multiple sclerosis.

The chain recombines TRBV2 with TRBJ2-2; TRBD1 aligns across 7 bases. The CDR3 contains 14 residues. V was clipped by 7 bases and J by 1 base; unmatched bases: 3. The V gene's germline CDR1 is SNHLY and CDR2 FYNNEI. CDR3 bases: TGTGCCAGCACAGGGGGAAAGAACACCGGGGAGCTGTTTTTT. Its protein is CASTGGKNTGELFF.

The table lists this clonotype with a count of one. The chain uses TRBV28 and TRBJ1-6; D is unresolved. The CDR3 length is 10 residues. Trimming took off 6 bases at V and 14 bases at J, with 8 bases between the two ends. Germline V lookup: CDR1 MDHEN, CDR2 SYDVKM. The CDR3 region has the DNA TGTGCCAGCAGGGCGGGGACCCTCCACTTT. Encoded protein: CASRAGTLHF.

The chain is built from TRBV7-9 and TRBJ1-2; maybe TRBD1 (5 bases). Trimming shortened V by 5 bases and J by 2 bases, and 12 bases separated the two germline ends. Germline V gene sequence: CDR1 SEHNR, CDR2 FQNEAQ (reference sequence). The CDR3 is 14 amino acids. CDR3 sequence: CASSPDSRNYGYTF. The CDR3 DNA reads TGTGCCAGCAGCCCCGACAGTCGAAACTATGGCTACACCTTC. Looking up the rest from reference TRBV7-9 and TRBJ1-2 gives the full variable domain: DTGVSQNPRHKITKRGQNVTFRCDPISEHNRLYWYRQTLGQGPEFLTYFQNEAQLEKSRLLSDRFSAERPKGSFSTLEIQRTEQGDSAMYLCASSPDSRNYGYTFGSGTRLTVV.

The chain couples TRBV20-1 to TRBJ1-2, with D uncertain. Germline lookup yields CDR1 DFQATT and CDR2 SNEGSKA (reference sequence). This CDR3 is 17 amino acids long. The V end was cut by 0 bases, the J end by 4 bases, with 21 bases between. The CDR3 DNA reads TGCAGTGCTAGAGATCCGACAAATCAGGCCGCGGGCTATGGCTACACCTTC. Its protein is CSARDPTNQAAGYGYTF.

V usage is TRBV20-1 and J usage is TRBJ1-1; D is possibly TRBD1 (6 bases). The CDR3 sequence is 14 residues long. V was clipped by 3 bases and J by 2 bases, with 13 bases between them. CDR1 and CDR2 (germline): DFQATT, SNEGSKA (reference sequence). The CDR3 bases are TGCAGTGCTAGTCCGAGGACAGCTAACACTGAAGCTTTCTTT. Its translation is CSASPRTANTEAFF.

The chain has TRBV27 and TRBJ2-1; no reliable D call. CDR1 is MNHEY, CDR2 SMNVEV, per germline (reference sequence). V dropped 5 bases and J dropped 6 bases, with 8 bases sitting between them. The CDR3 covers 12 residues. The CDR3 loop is CASSQIGNEQFF. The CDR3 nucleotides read TGTGCCAGCAGTCAGATAGGCAATGAGCAGTTCTTC.

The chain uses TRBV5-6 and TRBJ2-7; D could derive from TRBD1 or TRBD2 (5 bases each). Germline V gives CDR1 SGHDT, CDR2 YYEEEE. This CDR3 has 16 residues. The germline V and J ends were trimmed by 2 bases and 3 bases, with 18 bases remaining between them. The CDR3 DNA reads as TGTGCCAGCAGCTTAACCCTCGGGACGAGGGTCTACGAGCAGTACTTC. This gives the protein CASSLTLGTRVYEQYF.

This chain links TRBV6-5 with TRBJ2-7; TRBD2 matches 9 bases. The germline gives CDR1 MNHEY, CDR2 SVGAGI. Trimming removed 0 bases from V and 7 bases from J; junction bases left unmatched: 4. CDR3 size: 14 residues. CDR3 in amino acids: CASSYSRGGLEQYF. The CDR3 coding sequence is TGTGCCAGCAGTTACTCGCGGGGGGGGCTTGAGCAGTACTTC.

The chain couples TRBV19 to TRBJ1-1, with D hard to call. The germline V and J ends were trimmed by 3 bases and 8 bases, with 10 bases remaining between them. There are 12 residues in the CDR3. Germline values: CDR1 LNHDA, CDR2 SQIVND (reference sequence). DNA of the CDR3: TGTGCCAGTAGTATGATTACGGCCGAAGCTTTCTTT. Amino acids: CASSMITAEAFF.

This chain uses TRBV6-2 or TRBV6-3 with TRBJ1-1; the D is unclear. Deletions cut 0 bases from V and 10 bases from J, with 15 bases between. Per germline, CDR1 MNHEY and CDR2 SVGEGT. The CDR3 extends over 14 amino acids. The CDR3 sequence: CASSYSRPGYRAFF. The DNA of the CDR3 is TGTGCCAGCAGTTACTCCCGACCCGGGTATCGAGCTTTCTTT.

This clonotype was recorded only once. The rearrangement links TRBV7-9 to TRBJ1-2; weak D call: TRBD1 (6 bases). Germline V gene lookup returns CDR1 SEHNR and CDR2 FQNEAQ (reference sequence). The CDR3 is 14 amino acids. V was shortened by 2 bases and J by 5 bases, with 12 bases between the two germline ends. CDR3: CASSLTLQGYGYTF. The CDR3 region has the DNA TGTGCCAGCAGCTTAACCCTCCAGGGGTATGGCTACACCTTC.

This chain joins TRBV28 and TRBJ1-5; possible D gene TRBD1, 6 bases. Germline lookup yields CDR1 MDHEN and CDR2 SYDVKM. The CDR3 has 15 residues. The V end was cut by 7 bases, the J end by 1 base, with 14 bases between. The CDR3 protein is CASTTQGISNQPQHF. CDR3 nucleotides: TGTGCCAGCACCACCCAGGGGATCAGCAATCAGCCCCAGCATTTT.

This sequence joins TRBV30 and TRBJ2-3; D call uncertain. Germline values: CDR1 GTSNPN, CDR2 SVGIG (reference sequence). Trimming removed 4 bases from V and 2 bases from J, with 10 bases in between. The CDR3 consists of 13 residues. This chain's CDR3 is CAWIRENTDTQYF. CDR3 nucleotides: TGTGCCTGGATAAGAGAAAACACAGATACGCAGTATTTT.

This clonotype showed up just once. The CDR3 DNA reads TGTGCCAGCAGCTTAGTAGGGGCAACACGCTCCTACGAGCAGTACTTC. Translating it yields CASSLVGATRSYEQYF. The chain has TRBV7-8 and TRBJ2-7; D might be TRBD1 (5 bases). The V gene lost 1 base and the J gene lost 0 bases, with 13 bases spanning the gap. CDR1 SGHVS and CDR2 FQNEAQ come from the germline V gene. The CDR3 is made up of 16 amino acids.

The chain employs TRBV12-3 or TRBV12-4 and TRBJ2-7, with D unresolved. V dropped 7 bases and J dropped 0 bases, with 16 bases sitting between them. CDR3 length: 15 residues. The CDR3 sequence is CASTDGPFSSYEQYF. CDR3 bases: TGTGCCAGCACCGATGGACCGTTCAGCTCCTACGAGCAGTACTTC.